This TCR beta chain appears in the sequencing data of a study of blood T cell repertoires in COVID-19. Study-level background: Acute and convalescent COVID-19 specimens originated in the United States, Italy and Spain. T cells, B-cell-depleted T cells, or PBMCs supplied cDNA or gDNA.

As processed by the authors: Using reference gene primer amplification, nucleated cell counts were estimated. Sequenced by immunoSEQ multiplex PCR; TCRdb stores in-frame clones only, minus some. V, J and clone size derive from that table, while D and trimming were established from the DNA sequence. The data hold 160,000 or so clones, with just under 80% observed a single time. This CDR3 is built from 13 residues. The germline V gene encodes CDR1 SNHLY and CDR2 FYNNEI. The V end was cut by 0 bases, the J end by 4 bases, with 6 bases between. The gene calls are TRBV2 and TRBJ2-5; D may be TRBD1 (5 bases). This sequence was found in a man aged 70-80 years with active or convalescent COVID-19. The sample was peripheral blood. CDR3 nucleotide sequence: TGTGCCAGCAGTGAAGCAGGGGCAGAGACCCAGTACTTC. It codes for CASSEAGAETQYF.